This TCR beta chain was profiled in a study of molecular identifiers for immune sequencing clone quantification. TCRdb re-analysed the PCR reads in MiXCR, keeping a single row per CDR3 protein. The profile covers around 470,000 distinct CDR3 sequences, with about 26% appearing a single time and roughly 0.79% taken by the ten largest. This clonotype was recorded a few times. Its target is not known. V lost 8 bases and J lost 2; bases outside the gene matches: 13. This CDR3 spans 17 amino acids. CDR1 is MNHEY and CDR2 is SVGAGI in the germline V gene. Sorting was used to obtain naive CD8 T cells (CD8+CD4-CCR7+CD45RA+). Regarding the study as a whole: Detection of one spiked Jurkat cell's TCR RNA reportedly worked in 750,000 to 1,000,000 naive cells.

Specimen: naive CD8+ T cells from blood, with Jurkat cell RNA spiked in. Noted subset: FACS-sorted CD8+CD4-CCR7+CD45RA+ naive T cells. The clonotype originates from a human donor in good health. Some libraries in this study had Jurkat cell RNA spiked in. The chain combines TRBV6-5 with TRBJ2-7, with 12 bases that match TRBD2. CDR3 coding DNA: TGTGCCAGCGGCCCCACCCCCGGACTAGCGGGGCCCTACGAGCAGTACTTC. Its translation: CASGPTPGLAGPYEQYF.